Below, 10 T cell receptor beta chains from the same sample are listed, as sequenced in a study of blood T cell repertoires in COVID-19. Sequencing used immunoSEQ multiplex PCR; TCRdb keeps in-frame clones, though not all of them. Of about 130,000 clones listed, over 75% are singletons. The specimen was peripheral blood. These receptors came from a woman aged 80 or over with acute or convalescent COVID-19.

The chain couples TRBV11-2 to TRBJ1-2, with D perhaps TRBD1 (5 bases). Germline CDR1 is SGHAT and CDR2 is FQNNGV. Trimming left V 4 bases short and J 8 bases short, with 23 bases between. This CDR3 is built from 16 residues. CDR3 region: CASSSLSSGGRHGYTF. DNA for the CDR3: TGTGCCAGCAGCTCACTCTCGTCCGGGGGACGGCACGGCTACACCTTC.

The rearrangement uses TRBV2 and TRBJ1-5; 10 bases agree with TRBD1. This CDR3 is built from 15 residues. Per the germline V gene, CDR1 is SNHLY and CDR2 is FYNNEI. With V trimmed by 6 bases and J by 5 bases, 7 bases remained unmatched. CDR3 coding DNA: TGTGCCAGCAGGGATCGGACAGGGGGACATCAGCCCCAGCATTTT. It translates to CASRDRTGGHQPQHF.

The CDR3 DNA reads as TGTGCCAGCAGTTTATCACAGGGGAACACTGAAGCTTTCTTT. Amino acids: CASSLSQGNTEAFF. The chain links TRBV28 to TRBJ1-1, with D possibly being TRBD1 (6 bases). V was clipped by 1 base and J by 1 base, with 7 bases between them. The CDR3 is 14 residues long. The V gene's germline CDR1 is MDHEN and CDR2 SYDVKM.

The CDR3 here is CASSQLLTVFLSGANVLTF. Here the CDR3 DNA reads TGTGCCAGCAGCCAACTCCTGACAGTATTCCTCTCTGGGGCCAACGTCCTGACTTTC. The chain has TRBV3-1 (or the pseudogene TRBV3-2) and TRBJ2-6; maybe TRBD1 (5 bases). This CDR3 contains 19 residues. From germline, CDR1 is LGHDT and CDR2 YNNKEL (reference sequence). The V end was cut by 2 bases, the J end by 0 bases, with 17 bases between.

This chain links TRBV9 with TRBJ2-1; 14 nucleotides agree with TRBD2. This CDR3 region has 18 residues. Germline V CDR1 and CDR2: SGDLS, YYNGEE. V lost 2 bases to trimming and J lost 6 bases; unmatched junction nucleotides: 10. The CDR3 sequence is CASSVSIGLAGGFNEQFF. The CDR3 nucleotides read TGTGCCAGCAGCGTTAGTATAGGACTAGCGGGGGGCTTCAATGAGCAGTTCTTC.

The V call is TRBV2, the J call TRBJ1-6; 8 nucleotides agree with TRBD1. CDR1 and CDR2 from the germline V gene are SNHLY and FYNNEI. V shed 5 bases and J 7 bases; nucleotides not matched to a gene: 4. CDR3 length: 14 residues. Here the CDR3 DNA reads TGTGCCAGCAGTACCACAGGGGGGAATTCACCCCTCCACTTT. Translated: CASSTTGGNSPLHF.

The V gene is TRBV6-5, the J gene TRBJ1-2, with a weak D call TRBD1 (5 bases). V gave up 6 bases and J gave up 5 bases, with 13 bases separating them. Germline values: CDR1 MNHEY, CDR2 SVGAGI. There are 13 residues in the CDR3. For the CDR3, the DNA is TGTGCCAGCAGCCTACAGGTGGGGTATGGCTACACCTTC. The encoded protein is CASSLQVGYGYTF.

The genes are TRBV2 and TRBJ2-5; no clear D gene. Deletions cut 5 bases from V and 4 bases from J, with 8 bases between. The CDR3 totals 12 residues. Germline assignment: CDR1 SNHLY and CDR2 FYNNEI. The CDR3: CASSKIGETQYF. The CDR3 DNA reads TGTGCCAGCAGTAAAATCGGAGAGACCCAGTACTTC.

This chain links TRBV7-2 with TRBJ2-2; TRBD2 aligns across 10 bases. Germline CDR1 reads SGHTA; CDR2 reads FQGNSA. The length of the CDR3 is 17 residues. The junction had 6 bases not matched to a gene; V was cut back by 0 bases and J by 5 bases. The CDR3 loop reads CASSLAKGTSDTGELFF. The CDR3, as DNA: TGTGCCAGCAGCTTAGCAAAAGGGACTAGCGATACCGGGGAGCTGTTTTTT.

The CDR3, as DNA: TGTGCCACCGGAAGGGGCACCGGGGAGCTGTTTTTT. As protein: CATGRGTGELFF. V gene TRBV24-1 combines with J gene TRBJ2-2, with D possibly being TRBD1 (5 bases). This CDR3 is built from 12 residues. Looked up from germline, CDR1 is KGHDR and CDR2 is SFDVKD. V was pared by 9 bases and J by 4 bases, with 8 bases between.